The present T cell receptor beta chain was sequenced within a study of T cells in narcolepsy. Whole-study context: Donors had narcolepsy type 1 or type 2, or were healthy controls. Study-level findings and limits: HCRT-specific and TRIB2-specific autoreactive clonotypes appeared among same-patient CSF and blood CD4+ clonotypes. Blood of same and different patients, but not healthy controls, reportedly held recurring autoreactive clonotypes. In some patient and control memory CD4+ samples, autoreactive clones were absent.

Method: immunoSEQ multiplex PCR; TCRdb's copy keeps in-frame clones and lacks some. The data show about 29,000 clones, around 87% seen once. Comment on this clone: The antigen remains unidentified. This specimen includes other DNA sequences encoding the same CDR3.

CDR1 is SGDLS and CDR2 is YYNGEE in the germline V gene. Trimming cost V 0 bases and J 3 bases, with 7 bases left between them. The CDR3 consists of 14 residues. This sequence originates from a human donor in good health. Input material: memory (CD45RA-) CD4+ T cells from blood. The chain employs TRBV9 and TRBJ1-5; D possibly corresponds to TRBD1 (5 bases). CDR3 sequence reads: CASSVGGDNQPQHF. In DNA, the CDR3 is TGTGCCAGCAGCGTAGGGGGGGACAATCAGCCCCAGCATTTT.